A selection of T cell receptor beta chains follows, all from one sample in a study of CD8+CD57+ T cells in acquired aplastic anemia. TCRdb recomputed calls from the reads with MiXCR, one row per CDR3 protein. The sample includes approximately 380,000 distinct CDR3 sequences, 60% to 80% seen only once; the top ten take 3.5% to 4.5%. The sequenced material came from sorted CD4+, CD8+, or CD8+CD57+ T cells (not recorded which) from PBMCs. The receptors were sampled from a human donor in good health, serving as a control. Each CDR3 is given with its conserved first and last residue. The D gene is left open where the match is weak. Clone size is not always given. Where it is, it says once, few, many or a class for expanded clones.

J gene	clone size	V gene	D gene	CDR3 DNA	CDR3 protein
TRBJ1-1	once	TRBV5-1	-	TGTGCCAGCAGCTTAAGTAAGTTTATCCCAGCTTTCTTT	CASSLSKFIPAFF
TRBJ2-5	many	TRBV13	TRBD1	TGTGCCAGCAGTCAGGACAGGGAAGAAGAGACCCAGTACTTC	CASSQDREEETQYF
TRBJ2-1	once	TRBV20-1	-	TGCAGTGCCATCTCTGGGTCGGAAAGAGAGTTCTTC	CSAISGSEREFF
TRBJ1-2	-	TRBV9	-	TGTGCCAGCCCTCCGGGCTCTCACAGATACGCAGGCTACACCTTC	CASPPGSHRYAGYTF
TRBJ1-5	many	TRBV6-2/TRBV6-3	-	TGTGCCAGCAGTTTCGACGCCCGGCCTAATCAACCCCAGCATTTT	CASSFDARPNQPQHF
TRBJ1-2	-	TRBV2	-	TGTGCCAGCAGTGGAGGGGGGGCGTTTAGCTACACCTTC	CASSGGGAFSYTF
TRBJ2-5	once	TRBV7-2	TRBD1	TGTGCCAGCAGCTCCGACCGGACAGGGGAGCAGACCCAGTACTTC	CASSSDRTGEQTQYF
TRBJ2-7	-	TRBV7-2	-	TGTGCCAGCAGTTACTTTGGCACCTACGAGCAGTACTTC	CASSYFGTYEQYF
TRBJ2-5	few	TRBV10-2	TRBD2	TGCGCCAGCAGTGATCTAGCGGGTCAAGAGACCCAGTACTTC	CASSDLAGQETQYF
TRBJ1-3	-	TRBV10-3	-	TGTGCCATCAGTCCAGGGGGAAACACCATATATTTT	CAISPGGNTIYF
TRBJ2-5	-	TRBV7-2	-	TGTGCCAGTGGCCAGGGCCAAGAGACCCAGCACTTC	CASGQGQETQHF
TRBJ1-6	-	TRBV7-8	TRBD1	TGTGCCAGCAGAACACAGCAGGGGGGCTGGGCACCCCTCCACTTT	CASRTQQGGWAPLHF
TRBJ1-6	-	TRBV2	-	TGTGCCATCAGTGAAGGAAAGGGGAACAATGAACCTTTCTTCTTT	CAISEGKGNNEPFFF
TRBJ2-5	many	TRBV20-1	-	TGCAGTGTTGGCTCCGGAACGGCGGCGAAGACCCAGTACTTC	CSVGSGTAAKTQYF
TRBJ1-1	-	TRBV9	-	TGTGCCAGCAGCGTGGGTTCAGGGAGAGGAAACACCACTGAAGCTTTCTTT	CASSVGSGRGNTTEAFF
TRBJ2-1	-	TRBV7-8	TRBD2	TGTGCCAGCAGCCCGGGACTAGCGGGGAACAATGAGCAGATCTTC	CASSPGLAGNNEQIF
TRBJ2-2	-	TRBV12-3/TRBV12-4	-	TGTGCCACCAGCACATCAGGTCGACCAAACACCGGGGAGCTGTTTTTT	CATSTSGRPNTGELFF
TRBJ2-7	many	TRBV4-1	-	TGCGCCAGCAGCCAAGCCGACGAGCAGTACTTC	CASSQADEQYF
TRBJ2-7	-	TRBV7-2	-	TGTGCCAGCAGCTTACTCTCGGGACGGGTTTTGGAGCAGTACTTC	CASSLLSGRVLEQYF
TRBJ1-6	-	TRBV19	-	TGTGCCACCGGTTCAGAGCCGGGAAACAATTCACCCCTCCACTTT	CATGSEPGNNSPLHF
TRBJ2-5	many	TRBV6-1	-	TGTGCCAGCAGTGAAGTCTTCCAAGAGACCCAGTACTTC	CASSEVFQETQYF
TRBJ1-2	once	TRBV29-1	-	TGCAGCGGGAGTTTGGGGTATAAGGATGGCTACACCTTC	CSGSLGYKDGYTF
TRBJ2-1	many	TRBV7-7	-	TGTGCTAGCAGCCAGACCGGGAGCGATTATGAGCAGTTCTTC	CASSQTGSDYEQFF
TRBJ2-3	-	TRBV10-2	-	TGCGCCAGCATTGTCGAAGGTAGGAACACTACGGCGTTCTTT	CASIVEGRNTTAFF
TRBJ2-3	-	TRBV2	TRBD2	TGTGCCAGCAACAAGCACTTAGCGGGGGCAGATACGCAGTATTTT	CASNKHLAGADTQYF
TRBJ2-2	-	TRBV7-3	TRBD1	TGTGCCAGCAGCTTGGACAGGGCCACTGGAGCTTTCTTTTTT	CASSLDRATGAFFF
TRBJ1-2	-	TRBV29-1	-	TGCAGCAGCGTCGGGCGGGGTGACTATGGCTACACCTTC	CSSVGRGDYGYTF
TRBJ1-4	-	TRBV25-1	-	TGTGCCAGCAGTGAAAATTGGCCCTCAACAGGCGATGGAAAACTGTTTTTT	CASSENWPSTGDGKLFF
TRBJ2-3	-	TRBV7-2	-	TGCGCCAGCAGCCCCTCCGGGGGACTCACAGATACGCAGTATTTT	CASSPSGGLTDTQYF
TRBJ1-6	-	TRBV12-3/TRBV12-4	-	TGTGCCAGCAGTTTAGGGGGGAGTATGAATTCACCCCTCCACTTT	CASSLGGSMNSPLHF
TRBJ2-2	-	TRBV7-3	-	TGTGCTAGCAGCCTGGGGGAGTGGCGCGATGCACCGTTTTTT	CASSLGEWRDAPFF